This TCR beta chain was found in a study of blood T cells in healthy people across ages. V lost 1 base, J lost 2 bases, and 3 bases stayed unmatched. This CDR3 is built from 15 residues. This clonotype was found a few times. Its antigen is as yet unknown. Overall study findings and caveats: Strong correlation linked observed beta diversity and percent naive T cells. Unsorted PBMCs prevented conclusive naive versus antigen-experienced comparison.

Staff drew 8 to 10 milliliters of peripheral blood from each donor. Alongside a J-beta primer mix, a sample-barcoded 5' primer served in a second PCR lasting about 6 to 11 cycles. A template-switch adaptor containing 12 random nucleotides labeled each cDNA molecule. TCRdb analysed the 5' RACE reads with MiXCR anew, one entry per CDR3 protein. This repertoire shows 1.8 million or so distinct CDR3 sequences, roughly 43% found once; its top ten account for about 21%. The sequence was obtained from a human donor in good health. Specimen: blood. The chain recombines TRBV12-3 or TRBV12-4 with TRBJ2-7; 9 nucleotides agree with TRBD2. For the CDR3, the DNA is TGTGCCAGCAGTTTAGAGGCTAGCGGGACCTACGAGCAGTACTTC. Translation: CASSLEASGTYEQYF.